The clone carrying this T cell receptor beta chain was seen repeatedly, ten times or more. Antigen: not known. Amplified TCR beta CDR3 regions came from RNA transcripts. An initial round of RT-PCR targeting the TCR CDR3 relied on the HTBI primer set. TCRdb itself ran the multiplex PCR reads through MiXCR, one entry per CDR3 protein. The sample includes 500,000 to 800,000 distinct CDR3 sequences, over 40% seen only once; the top ten take roughly 7.2%. This sample is drawn from a study of T cells in Graves' hyperthyroidism and ophthalmopathy. Diagnoses used clinical symptoms, serum thyroxine and TRAb, thyroid ultrasound and orbital computed tomography. Study findings and constraints: Most clonotypes that expanded in the thyroid above 0.001 also showed up in blood. Ophthalmopathy cases were set apart from stable hyperthyroidism by a 13 V-J model.

The CDR3 length is 14 residues. Germline loops: CDR1 MGHRA, CDR2 YSYEKL. Trimming removed 0 bases from V and 1 base from J, with 6 bases in between. This chain uses TRBV4-1 with TRBJ1-1; D ambiguous. This clonotype was sampled from an adult man with Graves' disease, either hyperthyroidism or ophthalmopathy (not recorded which). Sequenced material: peripheral blood or thyroid tissue (not recorded which). The CDR3 DNA follows: TGCGCCAGCAGCCAAGAAGGTGGGAACACTGAAGCTTTCTTT. Its protein product is CASSQEGGNTEAFF.